This entry lists 27 T cell receptor beta chains sequenced from one sample in a study of PD-L1 blockade in urothelial cancer (dated by TCRdb to the late 2010s). The label giving this sample's time point can be read as: peripheral blood 6 weeks after treatment start. The library was produced with the immunoSEQ multiplex PCR assay. In its TCRdb copy, this immuneACCESS table keeps in-frame sequences only and misses some clones. Where compared with another copy, unresolved V genes explain less than half of these, and the others have no known cause. A total of more than 60,000 clones appear in this sample, more than 70% of them only once. The top ten constitute approximately 11% of the sample. Sequenced material: PBMCs, taken around atezolizumab (anti-PD-L1) treatment. These receptor sequences come from a man aged 55 to 70 with urothelial cancer.

The chain recombines TRBV27 with TRBJ2-3, with a weak D call TRBD2 (5 bases). V gave up 3 bases and J gave up 6 bases, with 13 bases separating them. This CDR3 region has 14 residues. Germline lookup yields CDR1 MNHEY and CDR2 SMNVEV (reference sequence). CDR3 sequence: CASSLRRPMDTQYF. Written as DNA, the CDR3 is TGTGCCAGCAGTTTGCGGAGGCCTATGGATACGCAGTATTTT.

The V call is TRBV7-9, the J call TRBJ1-2; D may be TRBD1 (5 bases). Trimming shortened V by 3 bases and J by 5 bases, and 10 bases separated the two germline ends. Germline CDR1 and CDR2: SEHNR and FQNEAQ (reference sequence). The CDR3 covers 13 residues. Here the CDR3 DNA reads TGTGCCAGCAGCTTTGGACAAGCGTATGGCTACACCTTC. It codes for CASSFGQAYGYTF.

CDR3 region: CASSFTNGRGEAFF. In DNA, the CDR3 is TGTGCCAGCAGCTTCACTAACGGGAGGGGTGAAGCTTTCTTT. The V call is TRBV11-3, the J call TRBJ1-1; TRBD1 is a possible D gene (5 bases). CDR1 and CDR2 (germline): SGHNT, YENEEA. V was shortened by 3 bases and J by 7 bases, with 15 bases between the two germline ends. This CDR3 contains 14 residues.

The chain recombines TRBV7-8 with TRBJ2-7; weak D call: TRBD2 (5 bases). V shed 1 base and J shed 5 bases, with 12 bases lying between them. This CDR3 contains 14 residues. CDR1 is SGHVS and CDR2 is FQNEAQ in the germline V gene. The CDR3 loop reads CASSLGISGDEQYF. CDR3 sequence (DNA): TGTGCCAGCAGCTTAGGAATCTCCGGGGACGAGCAGTACTTC.

This clone was seen more than once but under ten times. The chain combines TRBV11-2 with TRBJ2-1; D remains ambiguous. Germline CDR1 is SGHAT and CDR2 is FQNNGV. The length of the CDR3 is 11 residues. V was cut by 3 bases and J by 6 bases, with 3 bases left in between. In DNA, the CDR3 is TGTGCCAGCAGCTTCTCCAATGAGCAGTTCTTC. It translates to CASSFSNEQFF.

V usage is TRBV28 and J usage is TRBJ2-1; 8 nucleotides align to TRBD2. V dropped 1 base and J dropped 6; count of bases not matched to a gene: 8. The CDR3 sequence is 16 residues long. Germline V CDR1 and CDR2: MDHEN, SYDVKM. The DNA for the CDR3 is TGTGCCAGCAGTTTATCGACTAGCGCGCAACTCAATGAGCAGTTCTTC. Translating it yields CASSLSTSAQLNEQFF.

The chain combines TRBV19 with TRBJ2-2; D is uncertain. This CDR3 comprises 16 residues. V was shortened by 7 bases and J by 0 bases, with 15 bases between the two germline ends. Germline CDR1 and CDR2: LNHDA and SQIVND (reference sequence). CDR3 loop: CASIPPNTPNTGELFF. DNA of the CDR3: TGTGCCAGTATTCCCCCGAACACCCCGAACACCGGGGAGCTGTTTTTT.

This clone has only one observation. The chain has TRBV2 and TRBJ2-3; 12 nucleotides align to TRBD2. The CDR3 length is 16 residues. V shed 6 bases and J 0 bases; nucleotides not matched to a gene: 4. Looked up from germline, CDR1 is SNHLY and CDR2 is FYNNEI. The CDR3 region has the DNA TGTGCCAGCAGAAAAGGGACTAGCGGGAGCACAGATACGCAGTATTTT. This translates into CASRKGTSGSTDTQYF.

The rearrangement joins TRBV30 to TRBJ2-2, with D perhaps TRBD1 (6 bases). This CDR3 spans 14 amino acids. Germline V gives CDR1 GTSNPN, CDR2 SVGIG (reference sequence). V lost 2 bases and J 7 bases, leaving 14 bases between the germline ends. This CDR3 is CAWSLVGANGELFF. CDR3 DNA: TGTGCCTGGAGTTTGGTGGGGGCCAACGGGGAGCTGTTTTTT.

CDR3 nucleotides: TGTGCCAGCACTATAAACATGGGGCAGACCCAGTACTTC. Encoded protein: CASTINMGQTQYF. J is TRBJ2-5 and V is TRBV7-6; possible D gene TRBD1, 5 bases. The CDR3 has 13 amino acids. V shed 7 bases and J shed 6 bases, with 15 bases lying between them. Germline CDR1 is SGHVS and CDR2 is FNYEAQ. The full variable domain, its missing parts supplied by reference TRBV7-6 and TRBJ2-5, is GAGVSQSPRYKVTKRGQDVALRCDPISGHVSLYWYRQALGQGPEFLTYFNYEAQQDKSGLPNDRFSAERPEGSISTLTIQRTEQRDSAMYRCASTINMGQTQYFGPGTRLLVL.

J is TRBJ2-3 and V is TRBV19; TRBD2 aligns across 11 bases. The CDR3 totals 14 residues. Per the germline V gene, CDR1 is LNHDA and CDR2 is SQIVND (reference sequence). Germline trimming cut 6 bases from V and 2 bases from J; bases unmatched to any gene: 1. This CDR3 is CASRLAGVTDTQYF. DNA for the CDR3: TGTGCCAGTAGACTAGCGGGGGTCACAGATACGCAGTATTTT.

The V and J genes are TRBV11-2 and TRBJ2-7, with 9 bases aligning to TRBD2. Trimming at V came to 5 bases and at J to 4 bases, leaving 9 bases not matched to a gene. CDR3 size: 15 residues. Germline lookup yields CDR1 SGHAT and CDR2 FQNNGV. The CDR3: CASSPNSGSMYEQYF. The CDR3 DNA follows: TGTGCCAGCAGCCCAAATAGCGGGAGTATGTACGAGCAGTACTTC.

The table lists this clone with a count of one. The chain joins TRBV10-1 to TRBJ2-7, with 7 bases lining up with TRBD2. Per the germline V gene, CDR1 is WNHNN and CDR2 is SYGVQD (reference sequence). Germline trimming cut 7 bases from V and 6 bases from J; bases unmatched to any gene: 9. This CDR3 region has 13 residues. CDR3 in DNA: TGCGCCAGCACCACCGGACTAGAAGGCGAGCAGTACTTC. Its protein is CASTTGLEGEQYF.

This clone was detected once. The V call is TRBV5-8, the J call TRBJ1-6, with D uncertain. Per the germline V gene, CDR1 is SGHTS and CDR2 is YDEGEE. V shed 4 bases and J shed 3 bases, with 14 bases lying between them. The CDR3 sequence is 16 residues long. The CDR3 loop reads CASSGEYQLYNSPLHF. The CDR3 region has the DNA TGTGCCAGCAGCGGAGAATATCAGCTCTATAATTCACCCCTCCACTTT.

This chain uses TRBV27 with TRBJ1-2; 7 nucleotides match TRBD1. The CDR3 is made up of 15 amino acids. V gave up 1 base and J gave up 4 bases; unmatched junction bases: 6. CDR1 and CDR2 (germline): MNHEY, SMNVEV (reference sequence). The CDR3 DNA sequence: TGTGCCAGCAGTTTATACCCCAGGGGGGCCTATGGCTACACCTTC. It yields the protein CASSLYPRGAYGYTF.

The V and J genes are TRBV4-1 and TRBJ1-6; no reliable D call. CDR3 length: 15 residues. Germline-derived CDR1 and CDR2 are MGHRA and YSYEKL. The V gene lost 4 bases and the J gene lost 0 bases, with 7 bases spanning the gap. The CDR3 DNA is TGCGCCAGCAGCCCCGGGAGCTCCTATAATTCACCCCTCCACTTT. This gives the protein CASSPGSSYNSPLHF.

The chain links TRBV5-1 to TRBJ2-1; 9 bases agree with TRBD2. The ends lost 0 bases at V and 7 bases at J; junction bases unmatched: 8. This CDR3 has 16 residues. Germline V gives CDR1 SGHRS, CDR2 YFSETQ. CDR3 residues: CASSLGVAGGGNEQFF. In DNA form, the CDR3 reads TGCGCCAGCAGCTTGGGAGTGGCGGGAGGGGGAAATGAGCAGTTCTTC.

The genes are TRBV9 and TRBJ2-5, with TRBD2 identical over 11 bases. The germline V gene has CDR1 SGDLS and CDR2 YYNGEE. The CDR3 covers 16 residues. V trimming: 3 bases; J trimming: 5 bases; junction bases outside the gene matches: 9. CDR3 protein: CASSANSGRALETQYF. The CDR3 DNA reads TGTGCCAGCAGCGCCAATAGCGGGAGGGCCTTGGAGACCCAGTACTTC.

The CDR3 is CASSLSGQGEKLFF. The DNA of the CDR3 is TGTGCCAGCAGCTTGAGTGGGCAAGGTGAAAAACTGTTTTTT. V and J are TRBV5-6 and TRBJ1-4, with D hard to call. The CDR3 contains 14 residues. Germline V lookup: CDR1 SGHDT, CDR2 YYEEEE. V was shortened by 1 base and J by 7 bases, with 11 bases between the two germline ends.

This clone was picked up one time. This rearrangement joins TRBV29-1 to TRBJ2-2; 7 bases are shared with TRBD1. From germline, CDR1 is SQVTM and CDR2 ANQGSEA. The V and J ends lost 4 bases and 0 bases, in that order; junction bases with no gene match: 8. The CDR3 totals 16 residues. The CDR3 region is CSVGGTVTSNTGELFF. The CDR3 nucleotides read TGCAGCGTTGGGGGGACAGTTACCTCGAACACCGGGGAGCTGTTTTTT.

V and J are TRBV27 and TRBJ2-3; 7 nucleotides line up with TRBD2. The ends lost 2 bases at V and 1 base at J; junction bases unmatched: 0. Germline values: CDR1 MNHEY, CDR2 SMNVEV (reference sequence). The CDR3 runs 14 residues. CDR3: CASSLTSGTDTQYF. The CDR3 DNA sequence: TGTGCCAGCAGTTTAACTAGCGGCACAGATACGCAGTATTTT.

This chain uses TRBV4-3 with TRBJ2-7; tentatively, D is TRBD1 (5 bases). V was trimmed by 1 base and J by 3 bases, leaving 13 bases between them. Germline V gene data show CDR1 as LGHNA and CDR2 as YSLEER. This CDR3 has 15 residues. CDR3 nucleotide sequence: TGCGCCAGCAGCCAAGGGGTACAGGTGCACTACGAGCAGTACTTC. Its translation: CASSQGVQVHYEQYF.

The chain joins TRBV7-3 to TRBJ1-1, with TRBD1 matching over 7 bases. CDR3 length: 13 residues. V was clipped by 5 bases and J by 4 bases; unmatched bases: 4. Germline V gene data show CDR1 as SGHTA and CDR2 as FQGTGA. The CDR3, as DNA: TGTGCCAGCAGCGCCTCAGGGGGCACTGAAGCTTTCTTT. Translated: CASSASGGTEAFF.

The rearrangement joins TRBV2 to TRBJ1-5, with TRBD1 identical over 7 bases. Germline CDR1 reads SNHLY; CDR2 reads FYNNEI. The CDR3 extends over 14 amino acids. J gave up 3 bases and V 4 bases, and 3 bases lay outside the gene matches. The CDR3 region has the DNA TGTGCCAGCAGTGCTGACAGGGCCAATCAGCCCCAGCATTTT. Residues: CASSADRANQPQHF.

The rearrangement links TRBV5-1 to TRBJ1-5; D ambiguous. V lost 4 bases, J lost 5 bases, and 10 bases lay in between. Germline loops: CDR1 SGHRS, CDR2 YFSETQ. This CDR3 comprises 13 residues. The CDR3 reads CASSELGHQPQHF. The CDR3 DNA follows: TGCGCCAGCAGCGAGTTGGGCCATCAGCCCCAGCATTTT.

The rearrangement uses TRBV10-3 and TRBJ2-3, with TRBD2 as a possible D gene (5 bases). The germline CDR1 and CDR2 sequences are ENHRY and SYGVKD. The CDR3 contains 16 residues. V was shortened by 10 bases and J by 0 bases, with 20 bases between the two germline ends. The CDR3 loop reads CATRLKEERSTDTQYF. CDR3 bases: TGTGCCACACGGCTAAAGGAGGAACGTAGCACAGATACGCAGTATTTT.

This clone was detected ten times or more. This rearrangement joins TRBV18 to TRBJ2-2; D unclear. V was pared by 2 bases and J by 3 bases, with 13 bases between. The CDR3 runs to 16 residues. Germline loops: CDR1 KGHSH, CDR2 LQKENI. CDR3 nucleotides: TGTGCCAGCTCACCAACACAGCCCCTGGACACCGGGGAGCTGTTTTTT. It encodes CASSPTQPLDTGELFF.